What follows are 25 T cell receptor beta chains derived from one specimen sequenced in a study of T cell changes during pregnancy in multiple sclerosis. Assay used: immunoSEQ multiplex PCR; TCRdb lists only in-frame clones, some missing. This sample has about 51,000 clones, with just over 90% found just once. Source: peripheral blood, taken in the second trimester of pregnancy. Source of these receptors: a female donor with multiple sclerosis, enrolled in a pregnancy study.

The chain recombines TRBV19 with TRBJ1-1, with a tentative D call TRBD1 (5 bases). With 6 bases removed from V and 4 bases from J, the gap between germline ends came to 15 bases. CDR3 length equals 14 residues. Per germline, CDR1 LNHDA and CDR2 SQIVND (reference sequence). CDR3 residues: CASSETGGGTEAFF. DNA for the CDR3: TGTGCCAGTAGCGAAACAGGCGGTGGCACTGAAGCTTTCTTT.

The V call is TRBV11-2, the J call TRBJ1-5; TRBD1 is a possible D gene (5 bases). This CDR3 spans 15 amino acids. CDR1 SGHAT and CDR2 FQNNGV come from the germline V gene. V was trimmed by 4 bases and J by 2 bases, leaving 12 bases between them. DNA for the CDR3: TGTGCCAGCAGCTCCGGGGGGTTTGGCAATCAGCCCCAGCATTTT. Translated: CASSSGGFGNQPQHF.

The chain recombines TRBV28 with TRBJ1-2; 7 nucleotides line up with TRBD1. This CDR3 is 13 amino acids long. In germline, CDR1 is MDHEN, CDR2 SYDVKM. Trimming took 5 bases from V and 9 from J; bases not matched to a gene: 9. The CDR3 bases are TGTGCCAGCAGTCCGTTAAGACAGGGCAGCTACACCTTC. Translating gives CASSPLRQGSYTF.

V is TRBV5-1 and J is TRBJ2-3; unclear D gene. V was clipped by 1 base and J by 1 base, with 7 bases between them. Per germline, CDR1 SGHRS and CDR2 YFSETQ. This CDR3 has 14 amino acids. The CDR3 DNA reads TGCGCCAGCAGCTTGACAAGCGGCACAGATACGCAGTATTTT. Amino acid sequence: CASSLTSGTDTQYF.

CDR3 nucleotide sequence: TGTGCCAGCAGTCTCAGACAGGGGGCCCAGATTTTCTATGGCTACACCTTC. This encodes CASSLRQGAQIFYGYTF. This chain joins TRBV28 and TRBJ1-2; 10 nucleotides align to TRBD1. V shed 5 bases and J 4 bases; nucleotides not matched to a gene: 13. CDR1 is MDHEN and CDR2 is SYDVKM in the germline V gene. This CDR3 is built from 17 residues.

J is TRBJ2-7 and V is TRBV27; 8 bases map to TRBD2. Trimming took 2 bases from V and 6 from J; bases not matched to a gene: 9. CDR1 is MNHEY, CDR2 SMNVEV, per germline (reference sequence). The CDR3 has 15 amino acids. CDR3 DNA sequence: TGTGCCAGCAGTTTACTACGGGAGGGGGTTAGCGAGCAGTACTTC. Protein: CASSLLREGVSEQYF.

The V and J genes are TRBV29-1 and TRBJ2-5; possibly TRBD2 for D (5 bases). V dropped 7 bases and J dropped 5 bases, with 23 bases sitting between them. Germline V gives CDR1 SQVTM, CDR2 ANQGSEA. The length of the CDR3 is 15 residues. The CDR3 loop is CSAGRVIRPGETQYF. As DNA, the CDR3 is TGCAGCGCCGGGCGGGTGATTCGACCGGGGGAGACCCAGTACTTC. Full variable domain (outside the CDR3, taken from reference TRBV29-1 and TRBJ2-5): SAVISQKPSRDICQRGTSLTIQCQVDSQVTMMFWYRQQPGQSLTLIATANQGSEATYESGFVIDKFPISRPNLTFSTLTVSNMSPEDSSIYLCSAGRVIRPGETQYFGPGTRLLVL.

This sequence joins TRBV18 and TRBJ1-1; 11 positions match TRBD1. The germline gives CDR1 KGHSH, CDR2 LQKENI. The V segment lost 3 bases and the J segment 5 bases; nucleotides outside the gene matches: 5. CDR3 length: 15 amino acids. The CDR3 spells CASSPDRGPRTEAFF. DNA for the CDR3: TGTGCCAGCTCACCGGACAGGGGGCCTCGGACTGAAGCTTTCTTT.

The rearrangement joins TRBV6-4 to TRBJ2-1; 12 bases map to TRBD2. V gave up 0 bases and J gave up 10 bases; unmatched junction bases: 4. The CDR3 runs 15 residues. Per the germline V gene, CDR1 is MRHNA and CDR2 is SNTAGT. CDR3 region: CASSDSTSGRYEQFF. CDR3 sequence (DNA): TGTGCCAGCAGTGACTCGACTAGCGGGAGATACGAGCAGTTCTTC.

This chain uses TRBV28 with TRBJ2-1; 9 bases map to TRBD2. The CDR3 extends over 15 amino acids. The V gene end was trimmed by 5 bases and the J gene end by 12 bases; junction bases not matched to a gene: 14. Per germline, CDR1 MDHEN and CDR2 SYDVKM. Here the CDR3 reads CASSGREGQFSRQFF. The CDR3 DNA reads TGTGCCAGCAGTGGGCGGGAGGGCCAATTTAGCCGGCAGTTCTTC.

V and J are TRBV28 and TRBJ2-7; 8 nucleotides align to TRBD1. J gave up 2 bases and V 5 bases, and 5 bases lay outside the gene matches. Looked up from germline, CDR1 is MDHEN and CDR2 is SYDVKM. This CDR3 region has 14 residues. CDR3 residues: CASSINRGTYEQYF. The CDR3 DNA follows: TGTGCCAGCAGTATAAACAGGGGGACCTACGAGCAGTACTTC.

This chain joins TRBV19 and TRBJ2-7; 10 bases align to TRBD1. With 1 base clipped from V and 3 bases from J, the junction kept 6 bases outside the gene matches. This CDR3 has 16 amino acids. The germline V gene has CDR1 LNHDA and CDR2 SQIVND (reference sequence). CDR3 coding DNA: TGTGCCAGTAGTATAGCTGGGACAGGGGTGATCTACGAGCAGTACTTC. It is translated as CASSIAGTGVIYEQYF.

This clone was seen only a few times. The chain couples TRBV19 to TRBJ1-2; D perhaps matches TRBD1 (5 bases). V lost 6 bases, J lost 2 bases, and 10 bases lay in between. Germline CDR1 and CDR2: LNHDA and SQIVND (reference sequence). The CDR3 has 13 residues. In nucleotides, the CDR3 is TGTGCCAGTAGAGAACAGGCCAACTATGGCTACACCTTC. Translation: CASREQANYGYTF.

The chain recombines TRBV7-2 with TRBJ2-5; a weak D match, TRBD2 (5 bases). The V end lost 6 bases, the J end lost 0 bases, and 14 bases lay between the germline ends. The V gene's germline CDR1 is SGHTA and CDR2 FQGNSA. The CDR3 contains 15 residues. As DNA, the CDR3 is TGTGCCAGCAGTCATTCCGGACTGGACCAAGAGACCCAGTACTTC. Protein sequence: CASSHSGLDQETQYF.

V usage is TRBV18 and J usage is TRBJ2-7, with 16 bases that match TRBD2. Germline CDR1 is KGHSH and CDR2 is LQKENI. V was pared by 3 bases and J by 3 bases, with 8 bases of the junction left unmatched. This CDR3 contains 18 residues. The CDR3 is CASSPPGLAGGFDYEQYF. CDR3 DNA sequence: TGTGCCAGCTCACCGCCGGGACTAGCGGGAGGGTTCGACTACGAGCAGTACTTC.

V is TRBV5-4 and J is TRBJ2-1, with a possible D match to TRBD2 (5 bases). This CDR3 contains 13 residues. Germline V gene data show CDR1 as SGHNT and CDR2 as YYREEE (reference sequence). Between the trimmed V and J ends, which lost 4 bases and 7 bases, there was a span of 12 bases. CDR3 protein: CASSPRAANEQFF. The DNA of the CDR3 is TGTGCCAGCAGCCCAAGAGCGGCGAATGAGCAGTTCTTC.

The chain has TRBV9 and TRBJ1-2; maybe TRBD1 (6 bases). Germline CDR1 SGDLS, CDR2 YYNGEE. Trimming pared 4 bases from V and 4 bases from J, leaving 11 bases between. The CDR3 totals 13 residues. CDR3 amino acids: CASSQGGGYGYTF. In DNA, the CDR3 is TGTGCCAGCAGCCAGGGAGGGGGCTATGGCTACACCTTC.

The V gene is TRBV6-4, the J gene TRBJ2-3; 7 bases map to TRBD2. The CDR3 extends over 13 amino acids. V was clipped by 5 bases and J by 1 base; unmatched bases: 0. In germline, CDR1 is MRHNA, CDR2 SNTAGT. As DNA, the CDR3 is TGTGCCAGCAGTAGCGGGGGCACAGATACGCAGTATTTT. It is translated as CASSSGGTDTQYF.

The chain joins TRBV7-2 to TRBJ1-5; TRBD1 matches 8 bases. V lost 5 bases and J lost 7; bases outside the gene matches: 10. CDR1 is SGHTA, CDR2 FQGNSA, per germline. The CDR3 length is 15 residues. In DNA, the CDR3 is TGTGCCAGCAGCCCCGAGGGGACAGGCGACCAGCCCCAGCATTTT. As protein: CASSPEGTGDQPQHF.

CDR3 DNA: TGTGCCAGCAGCCCAATAAGTTTAGCGGCCCAGGAGCAGTTCTTC. Its translation: CASSPISLAAQEQFF. The chain recombines TRBV7-3 with TRBJ2-1; tentative D call: TRBD2 (6 bases). V lost 5 bases and J lost 10, with 21 bases in between. The CDR3 is 15 amino acids. Looked up from germline, CDR1 is SGHTA and CDR2 is FQGTGA.

The chain has TRBV18 and TRBJ1-1; weak D call: TRBD1 (5 bases). Trimming removed 3 bases at V and 3 bases at J, with 14 bases between. Germline V CDR1 and CDR2: KGHSH, LQKENI. The CDR3 runs 15 residues. The CDR3 protein is CASSPQWGRDTEAFF. CDR3 nucleotide sequence: TGTGCCAGCTCACCGCAGTGGGGCCGCGACACTGAAGCTTTCTTT. Filled out from reference TRBV18 and TRBJ1-1, the complete variable domain reads NAGVMQNPRHLVRRRGQEARLRCSPMKGHSHVYWYRQLPEEGLKFMVYLQKENIIDESGMPKERFSAEFPKEGPSILRIQQVVRGDSAAYFCASSPQWGRDTEAFFGQGTRLTVV.

The chain links TRBV19 to TRBJ1-5; D is unclear. CDR3 size: 17 residues. V was trimmed by 6 bases and J by 2 bases, leaving 20 bases between them. CDR1 is LNHDA, CDR2 SQIVND, per germline (reference sequence). The CDR3 DNA reads TGTGCCAGTAGCTTTACCCCCGGGAATCAAGGCAATCAGCCCCAGCATTTT. Its protein product is CASSFTPGNQGNQPQHF. Using reference TRBV19 and TRBJ1-5 for the parts outside the CDR3, the full variable domain is DGGITQSPKYLFRKEGQNVTLSCEQNLNHDAMYWYRQDPGQGLRLIYYSQIVNDFQKGDIAEGYSVSREKKESFPLTVTSAQKNPTAFYLCASSFTPGNQGNQPQHFGDGTRLSIL.

The chain links TRBV29-1 to TRBJ2-3; 7 bases fit TRBD1. Germline-derived CDR1 and CDR2 are SQVTM and ANQGSEA. The CDR3 spans 13 residues. V lost 3 bases to trimming and J lost 4 bases; unmatched junction nucleotides: 4. CDR3 amino acids: CSVDGRGSDTQYF. CDR3 in DNA: TGCAGCGTTGACGGCAGGGGGTCAGATACGCAGTATTTT.

This clone was seen more than once but under ten times. The rearrangement links TRBV4-2 to TRBJ2-3, with TRBD1 matching 8 bases. The CDR3 length is 14 residues. Germline CDR1 LGHNA, CDR2 YNFKEQ. The V segment lost 4 bases and the J segment 1 base; nucleotides outside the gene matches: 1. CDR3 region: CASSPGQGTDTQYF. The CDR3 DNA reads as TGTGCCAGCAGCCCGGGACAGGGCACAGATACGCAGTATTTT.

The chain uses TRBV7-9 and TRBJ2-7, with 10 bases identical to TRBD2. There are 18 residues in the CDR3. J gave up 7 bases and V 5 bases, and 20 bases lay outside the gene matches. Per germline, CDR1 SEHNR and CDR2 FQNEAQ (reference sequence). In nucleotides, the CDR3 is TGTGCCAGCAGCCTCTTCTCCCGGACTAGCGGTCAAAAGGGGGAGCAGTACTTC. It codes for CASSLFSRTSGQKGEQYF.